This T cell receptor beta chain is from a study of blood T cells in healthy people across ages. A sample-barcoded 5' primer and a J-beta primer mix were used in a second PCR of about 7 to 11 cycles. Each CDR3 protein gets one entry after TCRdb re-called the 5' RACE reads with MiXCR. The sample carries 700,000 to 950,000 distinct CDR3 sequences, about three fifths recorded once. CDR3 length equals 14 residues. V was shortened by 0 bases and J by 6 bases, with 11 bases between the two germline ends. CDR1 is MNHNY and CDR2 is SVGAGI in the germline V gene (reference sequence). Source material: blood. The genes are TRBV6-6 and TRBJ1-1; D is possibly TRBD1 (6 bases). This sequence was found in a man in his thirties or forties in good health. The CDR3 region is CASSYSRGGAEAFF. The CDR3 DNA reads as TGTGCCAGCAGTTACTCGAGGGGGGGCGCTGAAGCTTTCTTT.